A single sample is the source of the 13 T cell receptor beta chains below, sequenced in a study of blood T cell repertoires in COVID-19. TCRdb's copy holds only in-frame clones and misses some; the assay was immunoSEQ multiplex PCR. The sample consists of tens of thousands of clones, around 93% of them appearing once. Specimen: peripheral blood. The receptors originated from a man between 45 and 60 years old with active COVID-19.

Only a few counts were recorded for this clone. The rearrangement links TRBV19 to TRBJ1-2; no firm D call. The CDR3 runs to 15 residues. V was shortened by 11 bases and J by 2 bases, with 21 bases between the two germline ends. CDR1 LNHDA and CDR2 SQIVND come from the germline V gene (reference sequence). Written as DNA, the CDR3 is TGTGCCGTTCTTGCGCGGGGTGTAAGAAACTATGGCTACACCTTC. It translates to CAVLARGVRNYGYTF.

V gene TRBV6-5 combines with J gene TRBJ1-5; D is perhaps TRBD1 (6 bases). The germline CDR1 and CDR2 sequences are MNHEY and SVGAGI. The CDR3 sequence is 13 residues long. V lost 7 bases and J 4 bases, leaving 11 bases between the germline ends. DNA for the CDR3: TGTGCCAGCAATGGGGGGGCTAATCAGCCCCAGCATTTT. This codes for CASNGGANQPQHF.

This chain uses TRBV28 with TRBJ1-2; 9 bases agree with TRBD1. This CDR3 spans 15 amino acids. The J segment lost 4 bases and the V segment lost 4 bases, leaving 7 bases of the junction unmatched. Germline CDR1 is MDHEN and CDR2 is SYDVKM. As DNA, the CDR3 is TGTGCCAGCAGTTCCCCTGGGACAGGGAGCTATGGCTACACCTTC. This sequence encodes CASSSPGTGSYGYTF.

The V gene is TRBV7-9, the J gene TRBJ2-3; TRBD1 matches at 9 bases. Losses at the gene ends were 0 bases for V and 4 bases for J; bases not matched to a gene: 2. The V gene's germline CDR1 is SEHNR and CDR2 FQNEAQ (reference sequence). The CDR3 loop spans 15 amino acids. The CDR3, as DNA: TGTGCCAGCAGCTTAGCCCGGGACAGGGCAGATACGCAGTATTTT. Its translation: CASSLARDRADTQYF.

This clone has only one observation. This chain joins TRBV5-1 and TRBJ1-3; TRBD1 matches 7 bases. The CDR3 spans 13 residues. The germline gives CDR1 SGHRS, CDR2 YFSETQ. Trimming at V came to 5 bases and at J to 8 bases, leaving 7 bases not matched to a gene. CDR3 in amino acids: CASRRDSGDTIYF. The CDR3 coding sequence is TGCGCCAGCAGGCGGGACAGCGGCGACACCATATATTTT. The whole variable domain, remainder taken from reference TRBV5-1 and TRBJ1-3, is KAGVTQTPRYLIKTRGQQVTLSCSPISGHRSVSWYQQTPGQGLQFLFEYFSETQRNKGNFPGRFSGRQFSNSRSEMNVSTLELGDSALYLCASRRDSGDTIYFGEGSWLTVV.

CDR3 amino acids: CASSPGRGQGAGNEQFF. Here the CDR3 DNA reads TGTGCCAGCTCACCAGGACGGGGACAGGGGGCGGGAAATGAGCAGTTCTTC. The chain couples TRBV18 to TRBJ2-1; 12 bases align to TRBD1. The CDR3 covers 17 residues. The germline gives CDR1 KGHSH, CDR2 LQKENI. V was clipped by 2 bases and J by 7 bases; unmatched bases: 9.

The chain links TRBV7-2 to TRBJ2-1; 10 bases map to TRBD1. CDR1 and CDR2 from the germline V gene are SGHTA and FQGNSA. V shed 4 bases and J 7 bases; nucleotides not matched to a gene: 7. This CDR3 comprises 15 residues. As DNA, the CDR3 is TGTGCCAGCAGCTCGGAGGGACAGGGGTGGAATGAGCAGTTCTTC. Amino acids: CASSSEGQGWNEQFF.

This clone was recorded once. The rearrangement uses TRBV6-6 and TRBJ2-7, with 9 bases aligning to TRBD2. The CDR3 is made up of 15 amino acids. The germline V gene encodes CDR1 MNHNY and CDR2 SVGAGI (reference sequence). V shed 5 bases and J 5 bases; nucleotides not matched to a gene: 10. CDR3 region: CASSPLGSGGHEQYF. As DNA, the CDR3 is TGTGCCAGCAGTCCCCTGGGGAGCGGGGGGCACGAGCAGTACTTC.

The chain is built from TRBV9 and TRBJ2-5; 8 bases match TRBD2. Germline values: CDR1 SGDLS, CDR2 YYNGEE. The J segment lost 5 bases and the V segment lost 3 bases, leaving 6 bases of the junction unmatched. The CDR3 is 14 amino acids. The DNA for the CDR3 is TGTGCCAGCAGCGCCGCGGGGGGTCGGGAGACCCAGTACTTC. Protein: CASSAAGGRETQYF.

The chain couples TRBV6-1 to TRBJ2-7, with a weak D call TRBD2 (6 bases). Germline values: CDR1 MNHNS, CDR2 SASEGT. Trimming removed 1 base from V and 0 bases from J, with 10 bases in between. The CDR3 covers 15 residues. CDR3 amino acids: CASSEVGGPSYEQYF. As DNA, the CDR3 is TGTGCCAGCAGTGAAGTGGGGGGACCCTCCTACGAGCAGTACTTC.

The chain uses TRBV28 and TRBJ2-6, with 7 bases identical to TRBD1. The CDR3 covers 13 residues. V trimming: 11 bases; J trimming: 4 bases; junction bases outside the gene matches: 5. CDR1 MDHEN and CDR2 SYDVKM come from the germline V gene. The CDR3 sequence is CAGRGLGANVLTF. The CDR3 DNA sequence: TGTGCCGGAAGGGGGCTCGGGGCCAACGTCCTGACTTTC.

The rearrangement joins TRBV12-5 to TRBJ2-1; 12 bases map to TRBD2. V lost 8 bases to trimming and J lost 0 bases; unmatched junction nucleotides: 5. Germline V CDR1 and CDR2: LGHNT, FRNRAP. The CDR3 contains 16 residues. The CDR3 DNA follows: TGTGCTAGTCGACTAGCGGGGGCCCTCTCCTACAATGAGCAGTTCTTC. Protein sequence: CASRLAGALSYNEQFF.

The table lists this clone with a count of one. V is TRBV4-1 and J is TRBJ2-1; 9 bases match TRBD2. Germline values: CDR1 MGHRA, CDR2 YSYEKL. V shed 4 bases and J 1 base; nucleotides not matched to a gene: 2. The CDR3 is 15 amino acids. The CDR3 reads CASSLAGESYNEQFF. The CDR3 DNA follows: TGCGCCAGCAGCCTAGCGGGGGAATCCTACAATGAGCAGTTCTTC.